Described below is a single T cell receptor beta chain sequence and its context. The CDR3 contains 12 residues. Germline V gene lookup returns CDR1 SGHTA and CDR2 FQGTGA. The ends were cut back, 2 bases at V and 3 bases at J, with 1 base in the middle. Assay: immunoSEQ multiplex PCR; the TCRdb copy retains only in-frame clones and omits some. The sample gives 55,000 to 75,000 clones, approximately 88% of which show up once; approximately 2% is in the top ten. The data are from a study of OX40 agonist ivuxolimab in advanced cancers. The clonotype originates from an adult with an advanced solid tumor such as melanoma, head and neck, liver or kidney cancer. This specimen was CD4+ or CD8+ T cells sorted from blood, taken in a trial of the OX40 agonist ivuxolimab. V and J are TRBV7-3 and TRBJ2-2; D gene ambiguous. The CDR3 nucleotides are TGTGCCAGCAGCTTAGACACCGGGGAGCTGTTTTTT. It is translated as CASSLDTGELFF.